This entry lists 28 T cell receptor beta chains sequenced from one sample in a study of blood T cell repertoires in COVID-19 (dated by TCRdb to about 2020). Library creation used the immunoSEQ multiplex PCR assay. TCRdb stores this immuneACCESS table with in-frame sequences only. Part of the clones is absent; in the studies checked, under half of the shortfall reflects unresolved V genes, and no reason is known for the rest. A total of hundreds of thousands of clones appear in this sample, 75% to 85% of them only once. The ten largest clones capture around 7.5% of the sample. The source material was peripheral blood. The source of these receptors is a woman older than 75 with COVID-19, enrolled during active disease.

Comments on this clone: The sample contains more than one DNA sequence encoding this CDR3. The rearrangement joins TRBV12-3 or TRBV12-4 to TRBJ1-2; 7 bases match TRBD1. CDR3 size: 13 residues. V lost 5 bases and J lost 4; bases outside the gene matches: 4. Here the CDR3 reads CASSLTGSYGYTF. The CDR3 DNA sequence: TGTGCCAGCAGTCTGACAGGGTCCTATGGCTACACCTTC.

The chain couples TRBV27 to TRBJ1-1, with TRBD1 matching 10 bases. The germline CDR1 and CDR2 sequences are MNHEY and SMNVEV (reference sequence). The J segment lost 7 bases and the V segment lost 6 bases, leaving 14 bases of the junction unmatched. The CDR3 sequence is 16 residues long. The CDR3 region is CASRLKPGQGPHEAFF. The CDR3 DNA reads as TGTGCCAGCAGACTGAAACCGGGACAGGGGCCTCATGAAGCTTTCTTT.

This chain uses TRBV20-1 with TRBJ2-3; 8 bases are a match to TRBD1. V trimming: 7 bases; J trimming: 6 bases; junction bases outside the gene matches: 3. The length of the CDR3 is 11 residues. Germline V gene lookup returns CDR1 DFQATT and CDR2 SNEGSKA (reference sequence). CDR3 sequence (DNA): TGCAGTGGAAGACAGGGGGATACGCAGTATTTT. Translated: CSGRQGDTQYF.

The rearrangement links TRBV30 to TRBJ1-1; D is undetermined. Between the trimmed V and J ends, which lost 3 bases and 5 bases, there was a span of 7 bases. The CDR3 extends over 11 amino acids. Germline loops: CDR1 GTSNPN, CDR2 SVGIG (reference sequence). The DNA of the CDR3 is TGTGCCTGGAGAGAGGGAACTGAAGCTTTCTTT. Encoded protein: CAWREGTEAFF.

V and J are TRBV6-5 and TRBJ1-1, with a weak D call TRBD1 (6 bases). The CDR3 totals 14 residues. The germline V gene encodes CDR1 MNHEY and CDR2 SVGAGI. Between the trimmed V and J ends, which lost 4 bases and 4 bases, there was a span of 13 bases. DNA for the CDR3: TGTGCCAGCAGTTCCAAGGGGGTTCTCACTGAAGCTTTCTTT. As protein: CASSSKGVLTEAFF.

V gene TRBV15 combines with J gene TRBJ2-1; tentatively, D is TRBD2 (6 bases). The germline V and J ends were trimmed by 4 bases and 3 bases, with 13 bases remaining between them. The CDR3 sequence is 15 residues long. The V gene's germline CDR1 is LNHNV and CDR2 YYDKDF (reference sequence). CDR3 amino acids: CATSKAGMYYNEQFF. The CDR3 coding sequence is TGTGCCACCAGCAAGGCGGGGATGTACTACAATGAGCAGTTCTTC.

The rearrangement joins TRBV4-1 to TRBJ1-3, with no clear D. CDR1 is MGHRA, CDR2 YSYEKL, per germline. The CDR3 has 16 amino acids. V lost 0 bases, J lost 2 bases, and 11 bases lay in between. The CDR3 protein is CASSQERPGTGNTIYF. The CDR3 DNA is TGCGCCAGCAGCCAAGAGAGACCAGGAACTGGAAACACCATATATTTT.

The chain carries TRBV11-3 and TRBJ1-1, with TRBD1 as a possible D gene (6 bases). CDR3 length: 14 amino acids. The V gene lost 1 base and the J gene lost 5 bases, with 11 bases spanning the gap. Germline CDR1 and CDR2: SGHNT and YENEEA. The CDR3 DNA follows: TGTGCCAGCAGCTTAGGCAAGGGGGTGACTGAAGCTTTCTTT. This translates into CASSLGKGVTEAFF.

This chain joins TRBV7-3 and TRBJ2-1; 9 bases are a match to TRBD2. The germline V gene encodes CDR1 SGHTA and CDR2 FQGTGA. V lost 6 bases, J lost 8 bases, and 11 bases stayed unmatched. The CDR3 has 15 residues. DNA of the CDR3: TGTGCCAGCAGTCAAGGGCCTAGCGGGGCTCATGAGCAGTTCTTC. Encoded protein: CASSQGPSGAHEQFF.

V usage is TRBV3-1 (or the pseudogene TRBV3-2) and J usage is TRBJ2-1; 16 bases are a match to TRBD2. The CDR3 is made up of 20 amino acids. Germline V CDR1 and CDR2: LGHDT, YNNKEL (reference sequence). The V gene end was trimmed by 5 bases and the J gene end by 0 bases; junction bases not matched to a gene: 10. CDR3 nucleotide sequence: TGTGCCAGCAGCTTCCAAGGGGGACTAGCGGGAGGGCTCTCCTACAATGAGCAGTTCTTC. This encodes CASSFQGGLAGGLSYNEQFF.

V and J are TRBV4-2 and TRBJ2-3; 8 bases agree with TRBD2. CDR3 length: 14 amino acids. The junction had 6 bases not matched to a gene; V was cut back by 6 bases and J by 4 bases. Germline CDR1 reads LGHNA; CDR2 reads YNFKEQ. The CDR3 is CASRASGYPDTQYF. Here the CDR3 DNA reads TGTGCCAGCAGGGCTAGCGGGTATCCAGATACGCAGTATTTT.

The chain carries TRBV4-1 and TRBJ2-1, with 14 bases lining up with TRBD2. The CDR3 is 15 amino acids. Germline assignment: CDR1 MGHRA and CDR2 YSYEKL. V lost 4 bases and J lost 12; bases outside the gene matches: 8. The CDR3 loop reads CASSPPGLAGDVQFF. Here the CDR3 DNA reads TGCGCCAGCAGCCCCCCGGGACTAGCGGGGGACGTGCAGTTCTTC.

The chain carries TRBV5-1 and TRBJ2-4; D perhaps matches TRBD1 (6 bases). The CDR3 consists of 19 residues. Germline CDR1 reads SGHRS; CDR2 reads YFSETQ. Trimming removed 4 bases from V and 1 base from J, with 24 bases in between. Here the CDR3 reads CASSLPTHRDPFAKNIQYF. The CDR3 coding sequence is TGCGCCAGCAGCCTGCCCACACACAGGGACCCTTTCGCCAAAAACATTCAGTACTTC.

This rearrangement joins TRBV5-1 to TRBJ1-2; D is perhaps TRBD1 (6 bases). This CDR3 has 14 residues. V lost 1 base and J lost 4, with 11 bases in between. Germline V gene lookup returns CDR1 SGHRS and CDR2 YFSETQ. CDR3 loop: CASSLYRDGYGYTF. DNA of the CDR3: TGCGCCAGCAGCTTGTACAGGGATGGCTATGGCTACACCTTC.

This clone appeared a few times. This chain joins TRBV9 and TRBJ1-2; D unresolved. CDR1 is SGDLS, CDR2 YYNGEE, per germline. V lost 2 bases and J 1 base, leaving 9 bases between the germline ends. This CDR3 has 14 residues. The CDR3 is CASSVGNFNYGYTF. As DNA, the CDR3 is TGTGCCAGCAGCGTGGGCAATTTTAACTATGGCTACACCTTC.

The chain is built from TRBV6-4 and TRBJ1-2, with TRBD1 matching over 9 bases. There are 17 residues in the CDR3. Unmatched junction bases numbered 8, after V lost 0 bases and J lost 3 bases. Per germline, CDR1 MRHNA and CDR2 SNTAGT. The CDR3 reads CASSDSRGDREDYGYTF. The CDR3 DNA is TGTGCCAGCAGTGACTCGAGGGGGGACAGGGAGGACTATGGCTACACCTTC.

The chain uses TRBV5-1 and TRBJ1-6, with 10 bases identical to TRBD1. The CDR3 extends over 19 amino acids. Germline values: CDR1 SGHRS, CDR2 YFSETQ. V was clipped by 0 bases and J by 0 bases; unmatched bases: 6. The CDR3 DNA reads TGCGCCAGCAGCTTGGTAGCCGGGACAGGGGTCTCCTATAATTCACCCCTCCACTTT. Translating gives CASSLVAGTGVSYNSPLHF.

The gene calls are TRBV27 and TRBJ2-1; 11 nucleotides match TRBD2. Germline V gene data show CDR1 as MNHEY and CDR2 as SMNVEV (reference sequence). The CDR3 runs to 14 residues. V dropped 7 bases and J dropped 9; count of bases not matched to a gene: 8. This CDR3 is CASKRLAGGAEQFF. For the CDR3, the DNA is TGTGCCAGCAAGCGTCTAGCGGGAGGAGCTGAGCAGTTCTTC.

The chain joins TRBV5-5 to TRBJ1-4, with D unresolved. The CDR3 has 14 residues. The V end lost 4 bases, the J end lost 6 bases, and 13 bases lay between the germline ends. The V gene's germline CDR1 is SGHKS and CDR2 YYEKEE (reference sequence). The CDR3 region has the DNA TGTGCCAGCAGCCCAACTCCCGGGGATGAAAAACTGTTTTTT. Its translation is CASSPTPGDEKLFF.

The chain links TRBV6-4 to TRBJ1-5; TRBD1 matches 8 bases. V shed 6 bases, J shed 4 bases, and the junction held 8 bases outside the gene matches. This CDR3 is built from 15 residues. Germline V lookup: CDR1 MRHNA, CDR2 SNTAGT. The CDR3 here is CASSVTTGVNQPQHF. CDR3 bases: TGTGCCAGCAGCGTGACGACAGGGGTAAATCAGCCCCAGCATTTT.

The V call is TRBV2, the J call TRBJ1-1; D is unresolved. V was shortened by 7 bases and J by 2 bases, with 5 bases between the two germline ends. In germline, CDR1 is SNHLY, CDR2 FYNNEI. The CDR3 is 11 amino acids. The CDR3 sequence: CASMRNTEAFF. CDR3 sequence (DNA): TGTGCCAGCATGAGAAACACTGAAGCTTTCTTT.

CDR3 loop: CASSLTGNSNEAFF. In DNA, the CDR3 is TGTGCCAGCAGCTTAACAGGGAATAGTAATGAAGCTTTCTTT. V and J are TRBV11-2 and TRBJ1-1; a weak D match, TRBD1 (6 bases). This CDR3 spans 14 amino acids. Germline CDR1 is SGHAT and CDR2 is FQNNGV. V lost 2 bases and J lost 7, with 14 bases in between.

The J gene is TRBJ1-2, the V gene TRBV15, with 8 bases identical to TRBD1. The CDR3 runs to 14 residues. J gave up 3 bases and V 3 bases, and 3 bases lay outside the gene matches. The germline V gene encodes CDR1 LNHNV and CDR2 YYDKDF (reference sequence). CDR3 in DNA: TGTGCCACCAGCAGCGACAGGGGAGACTATGGCTACACCTTC. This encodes CATSSDRGDYGYTF.

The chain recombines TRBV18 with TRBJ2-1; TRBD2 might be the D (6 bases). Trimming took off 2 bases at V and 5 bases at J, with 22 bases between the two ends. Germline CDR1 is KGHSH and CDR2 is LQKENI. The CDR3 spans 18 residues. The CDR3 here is CASSPSNYRRGRNNEQFF. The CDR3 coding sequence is TGTGCCAGCTCACCATCGAACTATCGGCGGGGTAGAAACAATGAGCAGTTCTTC.

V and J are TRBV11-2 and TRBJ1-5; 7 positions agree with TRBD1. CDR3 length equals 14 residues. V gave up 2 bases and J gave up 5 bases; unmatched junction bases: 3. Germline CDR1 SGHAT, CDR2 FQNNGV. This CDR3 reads CASSLRQGDQPQHF. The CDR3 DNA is TGTGCCAGCAGCTTACGGCAGGGGGATCAGCCCCAGCATTTT.

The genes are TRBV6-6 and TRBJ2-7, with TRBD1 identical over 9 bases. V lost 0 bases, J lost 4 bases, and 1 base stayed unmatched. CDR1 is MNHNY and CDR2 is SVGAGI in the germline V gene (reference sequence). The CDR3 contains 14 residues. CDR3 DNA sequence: TGTGCCAGCAGTTACTCGACAGGGGGGTACGAGCAGTACTTC. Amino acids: CASSYSTGGYEQYF.

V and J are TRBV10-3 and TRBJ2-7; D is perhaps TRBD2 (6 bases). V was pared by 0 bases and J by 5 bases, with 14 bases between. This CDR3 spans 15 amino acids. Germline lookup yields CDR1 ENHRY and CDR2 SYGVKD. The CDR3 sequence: CAISESILAMDEQYF. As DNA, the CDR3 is TGTGCCATCAGTGAGTCTATACTAGCCATGGACGAGCAGTACTTC.

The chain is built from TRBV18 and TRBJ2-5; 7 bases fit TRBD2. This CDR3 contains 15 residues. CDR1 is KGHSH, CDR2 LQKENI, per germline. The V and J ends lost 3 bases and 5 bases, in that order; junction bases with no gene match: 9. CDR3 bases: TGTGCCAGCTCACCCCTAGGGGCGGGAGAGGAGACCCAGTACTTC. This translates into CASSPLGAGEETQYF.